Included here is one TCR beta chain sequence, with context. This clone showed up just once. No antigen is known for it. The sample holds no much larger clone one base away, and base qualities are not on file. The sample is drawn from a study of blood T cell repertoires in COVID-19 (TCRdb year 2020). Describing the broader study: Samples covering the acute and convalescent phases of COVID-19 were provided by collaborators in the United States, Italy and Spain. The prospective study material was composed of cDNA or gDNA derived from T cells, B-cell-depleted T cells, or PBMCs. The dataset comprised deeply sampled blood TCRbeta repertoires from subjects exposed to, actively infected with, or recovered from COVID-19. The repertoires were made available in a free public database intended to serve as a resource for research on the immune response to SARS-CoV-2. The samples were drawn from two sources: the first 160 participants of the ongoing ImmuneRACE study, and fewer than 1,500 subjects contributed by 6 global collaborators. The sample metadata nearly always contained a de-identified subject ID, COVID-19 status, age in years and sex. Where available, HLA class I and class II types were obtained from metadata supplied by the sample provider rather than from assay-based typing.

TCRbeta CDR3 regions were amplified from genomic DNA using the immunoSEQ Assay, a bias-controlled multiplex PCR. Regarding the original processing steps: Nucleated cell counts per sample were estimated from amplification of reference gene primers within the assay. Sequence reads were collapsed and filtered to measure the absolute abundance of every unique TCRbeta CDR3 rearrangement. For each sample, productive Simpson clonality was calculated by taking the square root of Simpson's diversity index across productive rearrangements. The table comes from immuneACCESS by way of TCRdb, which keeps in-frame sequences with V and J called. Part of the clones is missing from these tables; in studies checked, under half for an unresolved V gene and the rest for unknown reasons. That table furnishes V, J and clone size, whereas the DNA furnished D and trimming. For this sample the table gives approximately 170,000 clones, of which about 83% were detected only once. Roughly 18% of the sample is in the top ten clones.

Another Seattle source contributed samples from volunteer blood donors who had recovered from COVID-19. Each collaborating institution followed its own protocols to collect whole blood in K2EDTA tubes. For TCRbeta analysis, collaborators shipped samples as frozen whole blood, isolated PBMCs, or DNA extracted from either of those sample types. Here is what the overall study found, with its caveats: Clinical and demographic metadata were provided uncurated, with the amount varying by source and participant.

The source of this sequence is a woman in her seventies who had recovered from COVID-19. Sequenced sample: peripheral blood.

The CDR3 protein is CASSYRGRPYEQYF. The DNA sequence is as follows: TGTGCCAGCAGCTACAGGGGGCGCCCCTACGAGCAGTACTTC. The chain is encoded by TRBV11-3 joined to TRBJ2-7; 9 nucleotides in the junction match TRBD1. The CDR3 starts with the cysteine, ends with the phenylalanine, and has 14 residues. Only the CDR3 DNA is retained, 42 bases long and in frame from the first base. V is pruned by 4 bases and J by 2 bases, leaving 3 bases of the junction without a gene match. Via the germline V gene, CDR1 is SGHNT and CDR2 YENEEA.